This T cell receptor beta chain was sequenced during a study of T cells in Graves' hyperthyroidism and ophthalmopathy. What was amplified from RNA transcripts were TCR beta CDR3 regions. When the TCR CDR3 underwent first-round RT-PCR, the HTBI primer set was used. TCRdb redid the calling of the multiplex PCR reads with MiXCR, one entry per CDR3 protein. Of under 550,000 distinct CDR3 sequences in the sample, 12% to 15% were seen once. The CDR3 has 15 residues. Trimming removed 6 bases from V and 5 bases from J, with 17 bases in between. The germline CDR1 and CDR2 sequences are SGHRS and YFSETQ. The sample comprised blood. The V call is TRBV5-1, the J call TRBJ2-2; D may match TRBD1 or TRBD2 (5 bases each). The receptor was derived from a woman in her late teens or twenties with Graves' hyperthyroidism. In DNA form, the CDR3 reads TGCGCCAGCACGAAGGGGCTAGCAAATACCGGGGAGCTGTTTTTT. It encodes CASTKGLANTGELFF.